This T cell receptor (beta chain) comes out of a study of cytomegalovirus exposure and HLA in healthy donors. Trimming took off 0 bases at V and 10 bases at J, with 12 bases between the two ends. Germline V gene sequence: CDR1 MNHNS, CDR2 SASEGT. The CDR3 extends over 13 amino acids. With 60 Vbeta and 13 Jbeta primers, the PCR was carried out. Method: immunoSEQ multiplex PCR; TCRdb's copy keeps in-frame clones and lacks some. Among over 110,000 clones listed, more than 75% were seen once. The TCR sequence derives from a woman between 18 and 29 years old in good health and CMV-seropositive. The sample consisted of PBMCs. The genes are TRBV6-1 and TRBJ1-1; no clear D gene. The CDR3 loop is CASSEAAAAVAFF. For the CDR3, the DNA is TGTGCCAGCAGTGAAGCGGCCGCTGCCGTAGCTTTCTTT.